Given below is one TCR beta chain in context. The data are from a study of blood T cell repertoires in COVID-19. The assay was immunoSEQ multiplex PCR, and TCRdb's table has in-frame clones only and misses some. The table has over 250,000 clones, around 89% seen once; the top ten hold approximately 9%. CDR1 and CDR2 from the germline V gene are SGHTA and FQGTGA. With 2 bases removed from V and 6 bases from J, the gap between germline ends came to 7 bases. The CDR3 loop spans 13 amino acids. Source material: PBMCs or T cells enriched from blood (not recorded which). The chain is built from TRBV7-3 and TRBJ2-2, with TRBD2 as a possible D gene (6 bases). The TCR comes from a man aged 40-50 years who had recovered from COVID-19. CDR3 protein: CASSLGEAGELFF. CDR3 in DNA: TGTGCCAGCAGCTTAGGGGAGGCCGGGGAGCTGTTTTTT.